The 10 T cell receptor beta chains presented below share a single source sample, sequenced in a study of blood T cells in healthy people across ages. Alongside a J-beta primer mix, a sample-barcoded 5' primer served in a second PCR lasting about 7 to 12 cycles. From the 5' RACE reads, TCRdb called clonotypes with MiXCR, one entry per CDR3 protein. The table includes 800,000 or so distinct CDR3 sequences, approximately 25% detected once. The data were also submitted as part of a second study, on T cells of mothers and their children.

Sequencing used blood. The receptors were sampled from a boy between 10 and 17 years old in good health.

The rearrangement joins TRBV4-1 to TRBJ1-1, with D possibly matching TRBD1 (5 bases). The germline V gene has CDR1 MGHRA and CDR2 YSYEKL. V lost 3 bases and J 1 base, leaving 18 bases between the germline ends. The CDR3 length is 17 residues. The CDR3 sequence: CASSHYLGGGSNTEAFF. The CDR3 DNA sequence: TGCGCCAGCAGCCATTATTTGGGCGGGGGGTCGAACACTGAAGCTTTCTTT.

V and J are TRBV20-1 and TRBJ1-4; D perhaps matches TRBD1 (6 bases). Trimming took off 6 bases at V and 5 bases at J, with 10 bases between the two ends. CDR1 is DFQATT and CDR2 is SNEGSKA in the germline V gene (reference sequence). The CDR3 has 12 residues. The CDR3 spells CSARGGNEKLFF. The CDR3 DNA reads TGCAGTGCCCGGGGGGGCAATGAAAAACTGTTTTTT.

The chain is built from TRBV6-2 or TRBV6-3 and TRBJ1-2; no definite D call. The CDR3 has 13 residues. V was cut by 1 base and J by 10 bases, with 13 bases left in between. Germline CDR1 and CDR2: MNHEY and SVGEGT. This CDR3 reads CASSYYPSDYYTF. The CDR3 DNA follows: TGTGCCAGCAGTTACTATCCAAGCGATTACTACACCTTC.

This chain uses TRBV9 with TRBJ2-4; 7 bases match TRBD1. V shed 2 bases and J 9 bases; nucleotides not matched to a gene: 5. The germline V gene has CDR1 SGDLS and CDR2 YYNGEE. The CDR3 spans 13 residues. In nucleotides, the CDR3 is TGTGCCAGCAGCGTCCGGGACAGTCCCATTCAGTACTTC. This sequence encodes CASSVRDSPIQYF.

This clonotype was counted a few times. V usage is TRBV29-1 and J usage is TRBJ1-1, with TRBD1 matching 8 bases. The V gene's germline CDR1 is SQVTM and CDR2 ANQGSEA. The CDR3 runs to 14 residues. The V segment lost 3 bases and the J segment 6 bases; nucleotides outside the gene matches: 9. CDR3 region: CSVEIRGQVPEAFF. CDR3 nucleotide sequence: TGCAGCGTTGAGATCAGGGGGCAGGTCCCTGAAGCTTTCTTT.

The V call is TRBV7-2, the J call TRBJ2-7; the D is unclear. The CDR3 spans 13 residues. V was shortened by 1 base and J by 5 bases, with 9 bases between the two germline ends. Germline V gene lookup returns CDR1 SGHTA and CDR2 FQGNSA. The CDR3 nucleotides read TGTGCCAGCAGCTTAGTTTGGGGTAACGAGCAGTACTTC. Encoded protein: CASSLVWGNEQYF. The full variable domain, completed using reference TRBV7-2 and TRBJ2-7, is GAGVSQSPSNKVTEKGKDVELRCDPISGHTALYWYRQSLGQGLEFLIYFQGNSAPDKSGLPSDRFSAERTGGSVSTLTIQRTQQEDSAVYLCASSLVWGNEQYFGPGTRLTVT.

The chain recombines TRBV7-2 with TRBJ1-2, with D unresolved. The CDR3 extends over 14 amino acids. Trimming took 1 base from V and 2 from J, leaving 8 bases between them. CDR1 is SGHTA and CDR2 is FQGNSA in the germline V gene. This chain's CDR3 is CASSLGRQNYGYTF. The CDR3 nucleotides are TGTGCCAGCAGCTTAGGGCGGCAAAACTATGGCTACACCTTC.

V usage is TRBV9 and J usage is TRBJ2-3; a weak D match, TRBD2 (6 bases). The CDR3 runs to 15 residues. Trimming took off 0 bases at V and 3 bases at J, with 11 bases between the two ends. CDR1 is SGDLS and CDR2 is YYNGEE in the germline V gene. This chain's CDR3 is CASSVGGRTTDTQYF. CDR3 nucleotide sequence: TGTGCCAGCAGCGTAGGTGGGAGGACGACAGATACGCAGTATTTT.

V is TRBV25-1 and J is TRBJ2-5, with D unresolved. CDR1 is MGHDK and CDR2 is SYGVNS in the germline V gene. Trimming shortened V by 4 bases and J by 2 bases, and 8 bases separated the two germline ends. This CDR3 spans 13 amino acids. The CDR3 region is CASSGDGQETQYF. CDR3 DNA sequence: TGTGCCAGCAGTGGTGACGGGCAAGAGACCCAGTACTTC.

The gene calls are TRBV3-1 and TRBJ2-1; D might be TRBD1 (6 bases). The DNA end is a closer match to TRBJ2-7, so the J assignment may be wrong. The CDR3 extends over 14 amino acids. Per the germline V gene, CDR1 is LGHDT and CDR2 is YNNKEL (reference sequence). CDR3 DNA: TGTGCCAGCAGCCACGGACAGATAAGTTACGAGCAGTACTTC. Amino acids: CASSHGQISYEQYF.